This T cell receptor beta chain was captured by sequencing in a study of technical replicates of blood from a handful of donors. Assay: immunoSEQ multiplex PCR; the TCRdb copy retains only in-frame clones and omits some. The data hold more than 65,000 clones, with about 97% observed a single time. Per germline, CDR1 SSHAT and CDR2 FNYEAQ (reference sequence). The CDR3 has 14 amino acids. Trimming stripped 0 bases from V and 2 bases from J, with 4 bases between. Sequencing used T cells isolated from PBMCs. V usage is TRBV7-7 and J usage is TRBJ2-2; D is unresolved. The receptor was derived from a human donor in good health. CDR3 region: CASSLAGNTGELFF. CDR3 sequence (DNA): TGTGCCAGCAGCTTAGCCGGTAACACCGGGGAGCTGTTTTTT. Complete variable domain (other parts from reference TRBV7-7 and TRBJ2-2): GAGVSQSPRYKVTKRGQDVTLRCDPISSHATLYWYQQALGQGPEFLTYFNYEAQPDKSGLPSDRFSAERPEGSISTLTIQRTEQRDSAMYRCASSLAGNTGELFFGEGSRLTVL.